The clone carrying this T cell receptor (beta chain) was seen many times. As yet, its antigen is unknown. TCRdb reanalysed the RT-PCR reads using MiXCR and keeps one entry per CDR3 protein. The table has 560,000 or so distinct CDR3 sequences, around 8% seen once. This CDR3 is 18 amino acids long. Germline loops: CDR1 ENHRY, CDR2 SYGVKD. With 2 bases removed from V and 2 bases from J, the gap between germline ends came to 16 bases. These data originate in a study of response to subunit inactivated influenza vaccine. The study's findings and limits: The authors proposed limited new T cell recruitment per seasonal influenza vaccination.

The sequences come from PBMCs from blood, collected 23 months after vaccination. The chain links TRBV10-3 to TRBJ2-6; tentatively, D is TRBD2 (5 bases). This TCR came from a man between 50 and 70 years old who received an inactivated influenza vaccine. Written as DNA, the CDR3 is TGTGCCATCAGTGAGGGGGAGTCGGGGTTCACTGGGGCCAACGTCCTGACTTTC. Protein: CAISEGESGFTGANVLTF.